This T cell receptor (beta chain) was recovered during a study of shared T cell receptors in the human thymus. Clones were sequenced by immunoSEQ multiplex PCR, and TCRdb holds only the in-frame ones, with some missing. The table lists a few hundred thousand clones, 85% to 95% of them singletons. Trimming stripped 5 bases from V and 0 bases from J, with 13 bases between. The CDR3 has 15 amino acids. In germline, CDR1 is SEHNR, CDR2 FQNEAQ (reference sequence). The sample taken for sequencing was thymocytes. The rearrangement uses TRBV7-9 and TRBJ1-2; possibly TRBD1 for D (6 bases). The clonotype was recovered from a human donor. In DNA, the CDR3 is TGTGCCAGCAGCCACGACAGGCTAGCTAACTATGGCTACACCTTC. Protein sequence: CASSHDRLANYGYTF.